This entry features one T cell receptor (beta chain) sequence. The target antigen is unknown. This beta chain represents an off-target read in a library built for alpha chains; its size is of limited meaning. The sample's time point: sample taken at primary tumor resection. A distinct unique molecular identifier was carried by each TCR cDNA molecule. TCRdb recomputed calls from the 5' RACE reads with MiXCR, one row per CDR3 protein. The repertoire holds over 15,000 distinct CDR3 sequences, roughly 9% seen once, with roughly a fifth in the top ten. Per the germline V gene, CDR1 is SQVTM and CDR2 is ANQGSEA. V was pared by 6 bases and J by 0 bases, with 14 bases between. The length of the CDR3 is 14 residues. The data derive from a study of spatial heterogeneity in lung cancer. Findings of the study overall: Tumoral mutation counts were tracked by counts of expanded intratumoral alpha and beta TCRs.

V is TRBV29-1 and J is TRBJ1-1, with no clear D. The material was lung tumor tissue, obtained at surgery. The clonotype originates from a female donor with early-stage non-small cell lung cancer. The CDR3 region is CSVHSGVMNTEAFF. In DNA form, the CDR3 reads TGCAGCGTCCATTCCGGGGTGATGAACACTGAAGCTTTCTTT.